The 16 T cell receptor beta chains given below trace back to one sample, sequenced in a study of blood T cells in healthy people across ages. PCR was performed a second time for about 7 to 11 cycles using a sample-barcoded 5' primer and a J-beta primer mix. TCRdb re-analysed the 5' RACE reads in MiXCR, keeping a single row per CDR3 protein. This sample has about 670,000 distinct CDR3 sequences, with roughly two fifths found just once. The source material was blood. All receptors come from a man older than 75 in good health.

The rearrangement uses TRBV30 and TRBJ1-5; TRBD1 matches 8 bases. The germline gives CDR1 GTSNPN, CDR2 SVGIG (reference sequence). The J segment lost 6 bases and the V segment lost 1 base, leaving 2 bases of the junction unmatched. This CDR3 spans 13 amino acids. The CDR3 nucleotides are TGTGCCTGGAGTGGACAGGGGTTTCAGCCCCAGCATTTT. This encodes CAWSGQGFQPQHF.

To note about this clonotype: This may stem from a read error, because a much larger clone lies one nucleotide away. V gene TRBV7-2 combines with J gene TRBJ2-1; 7 nucleotides line up with TRBD2. Near its end, the DNA agrees better with TRBJ2-7, so the J call may be wrong. The CDR3 consists of 16 residues. Germline-derived CDR1 and CDR2 are SGHTA and FQGNSA. In DNA, the CDR3 is TGTGCCAGCAGCCCTCAGCGGGGCAGCTCCTACAATGAGCAGTACTTC. Protein product: CASSPQRGSSYNEQYF.

V and J are TRBV7-2 and TRBJ2-7; a possible D gene is TRBD2 (7 bases). CDR3 length: 15 amino acids. Germline V gene data show CDR1 as SGHTA and CDR2 as FQGNSA. V was trimmed by 5 bases and J by 7 bases, leaving 21 bases between them. The DNA of the CDR3 is TGTGCCAGCAGCCCACCCGGGGGGCTCTCAAGGGAGCAGTACTTC. Its protein product is CASSPPGGLSREQYF.

With respect to this clonotype: This may arise from a read error, as a much more abundant clone is one base away. V is TRBV29-1 and J is TRBJ2-1, with D perhaps TRBD1 (6 bases). CDR3 size: 14 residues. Looked up from germline, CDR1 is SQVTM and CDR2 is ANQGSEA. The ends were cut back, 4 bases at V and 10 bases at J, with 20 bases in the middle. In nucleotides, the CDR3 is TGCAGCGTTGCCAAACAGGGTAGTTCATACGAGCAGTTCTTC. Amino acid sequence: CSVAKQGSSYEQFF.

The chain links TRBV20-1 to TRBJ2-2; 9 bases match TRBD2. Germline values: CDR1 DFQATT, CDR2 SNEGSKA (reference sequence). This CDR3 region has 15 residues. Germline trimming cut 5 bases from V and 3 bases from J; bases unmatched to any gene: 7. The CDR3 is CSAATLAGDTGELFF. The CDR3 coding sequence is TGCAGTGCTGCCACGTTAGCGGGGGACACCGGGGAGCTGTTTTTT.

The chain recombines TRBV5-6 with TRBJ2-5; D is unclear. Trimming removed 4 bases at V and 5 bases at J, with 18 bases between. Germline values: CDR1 SGHDT, CDR2 YYEEEE. CDR3 length equals 15 residues. The CDR3, as DNA: TGTGCCAGCAGCCCCCTTTTGGGGTATGGCGAGACCCAGTACTTC. It codes for CASSPLLGYGETQYF.

This chain uses TRBV20-1 with TRBJ2-3, with 8 bases that match TRBD1. The length of the CDR3 is 15 residues. CDR1 is DFQATT, CDR2 SNEGSKA, per germline (reference sequence). The J segment lost 0 bases and the V segment lost 6 bases, leaving 8 bases of the junction unmatched. As DNA, the CDR3 is TGCAGTGCCCAAGGACAGGGAGTCAGCACAGATACGCAGTATTTT. Its translation is CSAQGQGVSTDTQYF.

This clonotype was seen many times. The chain couples TRBV4-2 to TRBJ1-4; no definite D call. The ends were cut back, 1 base at V and 0 bases at J, with 12 bases in the middle. CDR3 length equals 17 residues. CDR1 is LGHNA, CDR2 YNFKEQ, per germline. The CDR3 DNA is TGTGCCAGCAGCCAAGTGGGAGGCGGACCAACTAATGAAAAACTGTTTTTT. The encoded protein is CASSQVGGGPTNEKLFF.

This clonotype has just a few counts. A much larger clone sits a single nucleotide away, making a read error possible. The chain joins TRBV29-1 to TRBJ2-5; D is undetermined. The CDR3 has 12 amino acids. Per germline, CDR1 SQVTM and CDR2 ANQGSEA. With 4 bases removed from V and 11 bases from J, the gap between germline ends came to 17 bases. CDR3 sequence: CSVVRTYNEQYF. CDR3 DNA sequence: TGCAGCGTTGTACGGACCTACAATGAGCAGTACTTC.

The chain employs TRBV4-3 and TRBJ2-2; D may be TRBD2 (5 bases). Germline V gene sequence: CDR1 LGHNA, CDR2 YSLEER. The CDR3 has 16 amino acids. V shed 0 bases and J shed 6 bases, with 14 bases lying between them. The CDR3 is CASSQDRGSQAGELFF. The CDR3 nucleotides are TGCGCCAGCAGCCAAGATCGGGGTTCGCAGGCCGGGGAGCTGTTTTTT.

This clonotype was counted between two and nine times. The V call is TRBV6-6, the J call TRBJ2-7, with 9 positions matching TRBD1. The trim removed 5 bases at V and 1 base at J, leaving 6 bases unmatched. Per germline, CDR1 MNHNY and CDR2 SVGAGI (reference sequence). The CDR3 runs 15 residues. The CDR3 coding sequence is TGTGCCAGCAGTCAACCGGGACAGGGTTCCTACGAGCAGTACTTC. Translation gives CASSQPGQGSYEQYF.

There are a few counts of this clonotype. The rearrangement joins TRBV6-5 to TRBJ2-6; D possibly matches TRBD1 or TRBD2 (5 bases each). V lost 6 bases, J lost 0 bases, and 12 bases lay in between. The CDR3 spans 16 residues. Germline V gene sequence: CDR1 MNHEY, CDR2 SVGAGI. The CDR3 coding sequence is TGTGCCAGCAGAACCCCAGGGACCTCTGGGGCCAACGTCCTGACTTTC. This gives the protein CASRTPGTSGANVLTF.

The J gene is TRBJ2-7, the V gene TRBV10-3, with 10 bases identical to TRBD1. Germline V CDR1 and CDR2: ENHRY, SYGVKD. The ends lost 4 bases at V and 4 bases at J; junction bases unmatched: 1. This CDR3 comprises 13 residues. The DNA for the CDR3 is TGTGCCATCAGTGCGGGACAGGGGTACGAGCAGTACTTC. Translated: CAISAGQGYEQYF.

This clonotype was counted a single time. V gene TRBV29-1 combines with J gene TRBJ2-7; D not certain. Germline V gene data show CDR1 as SQVTM and CDR2 as ANQGSEA. V lost 1 base and J 0 bases, leaving 13 bases between the germline ends. This CDR3 has 15 residues. CDR3 sequence: CSVEGSARTSYEQYF. The CDR3 DNA sequence: TGCAGCGTTGAAGGTTCGGCCAGAACCTCCTACGAGCAGTACTTC.

The V and J genes are TRBV20-1 and TRBJ2-4, with D unresolved. This CDR3 region has 15 residues. Trimming removed 6 bases from V and 0 bases from J, with 15 bases in between. Germline CDR1 is DFQATT and CDR2 is SNEGSKA (reference sequence). CDR3: CSAPTATLAKNIQYF. For the CDR3, the DNA is TGCAGTGCCCCCACGGCAACTCTAGCCAAAAACATTCAGTACTTC.

The sample holds a few counts of this clonotype. The chain combines TRBV9 with TRBJ2-5; 9 bases match TRBD2. Germline-derived CDR1 and CDR2 are SGDLS and YYNGEE. The CDR3 contains 15 residues. The V segment lost 1 base and the J segment 5 bases; nucleotides outside the gene matches: 6. Here the CDR3 DNA reads TGTGCCAGCAGCGTACAAGCGGGAGGATCTGAGACCCAGTACTTC. Amino acids: CASSVQAGGSETQYF.